A selection of T cell receptor beta chains follows, all from one sample in a study of blood T cell repertoires in COVID-19. Measured with immunoSEQ multiplex PCR; TCRdb has only the in-frame clones, and not every one. The table lists 250,000 or so clones, 88% of them singletons. The specimen sequenced was peripheral blood. Receptors originate from a young woman with acute or convalescent COVID-19. Both conserved end residues are part of each CDR3. The D gene is left open where the match is weak. The size entry is marked missing in some rows and otherwise reads once, few, many or a size class.

j_gene,abundance,d_gene,v_gene,CDR3nt,CDR3aa
TRBJ1-4,few,NA,TRBV11-3,TGTGCCAGCAGCCTCGGTAGGGGAACTGAAAAACTGTTTTTT,CASSLGRGTEKLFF
TRBJ1-4,NA,TRBD1,TRBV19,TGTGCCAGTAGTAGGACAGGGACTAATGAAAAACTGTTTTTT,CASSRTGTNEKLFF
TRBJ2-1,NA,TRBD2,TRBV6-4,TGTGCCAGCAGACCCGGGACTAGCGGAAACAATGAGCAGTTCTTC,CASRPGTSGNNEQFF
TRBJ2-7,NA,TRBD1,TRBV5-1,TGCGCCAGCAGCCCAGGGACAGGGGCACTCTCCTACGAGCAGTACTTC,CASSPGTGALSYEQYF
TRBJ2-3,once,NA,TRBV6-5,TGTGCCAGCAGTTACAGGGTCGACTACACAGATACGCAGTATTTT,CASSYRVDYTDTQYF
TRBJ2-3,NA,TRBD1,TRBV6-4,TGTGCCAGCAGTGTTACAGGGGGCGGCACAGATACGCAGTATTTT,CASSVTGGGTDTQYF
TRBJ2-1,NA,TRBD2,TRBV4-3,TGCGCCAGCAGCCAAGGCTGGACTAGCATAAACAATGAGCAGTTCTTC,CASSQGWTSINNEQFF
TRBJ2-2,NA,TRBD2,TRBV11-3,TGTGCCAGCAGCTTAGATGGGACTAGCGTTGCCACCGGGGAGCTGTTTTTT,CASSLDGTSVATGELFF
TRBJ2-7,NA,TRBD2,TRBV7-6,TGTGCCAGCAGCTTAGTTTCTAGCGGGAGTTTTACCCACGAGCAGTACTTC,CASSLVSSGSFTHEQYF
TRBJ2-7,NA,NA,TRBV19,TGTGCCAGTAGTCTCGGGACACTTCTCTACGAGCAGTACTTC,CASSLGTLLYEQYF
TRBJ2-5,NA,TRBD1,TRBV18,TGTGCCAGCTCACAGGGGGCCGGGGAGACCCAGTACTTC,CASSQGAGETQYF
TRBJ2-7,NA,TRBD2,TRBV19,TGTGCCAGTAGTAGAGGTAGGGGGACTAGCGGCTACGAGCAGTACTTC,CASSRGRGTSGYEQYF
TRBJ2-3,once,TRBD1,TRBV27,TGTGCCAGCAGTTATTTCGCGAAGCGGACAGGGTCAACAGATACGCAGTATTTT,CASSYFAKRTGSTDTQYF
TRBJ2-7,NA,NA,TRBV15,TGTGCCACCAGCAGAGATGGGCCCGAGCAGTACTTC,CATSRDGPEQYF
TRBJ2-2,few,TRBD1,TRBV9,TGTGCCAGCAGCGACCAGGGGGCGCGGGGAACCGGGGAGCTGTTTTTT,CASSDQGARGTGELFF
TRBJ2-7,NA,NA,TRBV4-1,TGCGCCAGCAGCCAAGGTGGGAGCGCCTCCTACGAGCAGTACTTC,CASSQGGSASYEQYF
TRBJ2-2,NA,TRBD1,TRBV5-1,TGCGCCAGCAGCCAAAGACAGGGAAACCCCTACACCGGGGAGCTGTTTTTT,CASSQRQGNPYTGELFF
TRBJ2-7,NA,NA,TRBV10-3,TGTGCCATCAGTGAATCGACAAACTCCTACGAGCAGTACTTC,CAISESTNSYEQYF
TRBJ2-3,once,TRBD2,TRBV4-1,TGCGCCAGCAGCCAAGATCCGGGAGGCGGAGATACGCAGTATTTT,CASSQDPGGGDTQYF
TRBJ2-7,NA,TRBD1,TRBV6-5,TGTGCCCTGGGGGACAGGGGGTACGAGCAGTACTTC,CALGDRGYEQYF
TRBJ2-1,NA,TRBD2,TRBV11-3,TGTGCCAGCAGTTTACTAGCGGGTCTCAACAATGAGCAGTTCTTC,CASSLLAGLNNEQFF
TRBJ2-6,NA,NA,TRBV18,TGTGCCAGCTCACCACGTCTCGGCGTAGGACAAGGCTCTGGGGCCAACGTCCTGACTTTC,CASSPRLGVGQGSGANVLTF
TRBJ2-3,NA,NA,TRBV20-1,TGCAGTGCCACAGCAGGTGATACGCAGTATTTT,CSATAGDTQYF
TRBJ2-1,NA,TRBD2,TRBV29-1,TGCAGCGTCTCTAGCGGGAGCTCCTACAATGAGCAGTTCTTC,CSVSSGSSYNEQFF
TRBJ2-1,NA,TRBD1,TRBV27,TGTGCCAGCAGCCCCGCTCAGGGGGCGAGGAATGAGCAGTTCTTC,CASSPAQGARNEQFF
TRBJ1-4,once,NA,TRBV7-2,TGTGCCAGCAGCCAACAGGCGGCAACTAATGAAAAACTGTTTTTT,CASSQQAATNEKLFF
TRBJ2-7,NA,TRBD2,TRBV7-2,TGTGCCAGCAGCTTACTGGCGGGAGTCGAGCAGTACTTC,CASSLLAGVEQYF
TRBJ1-1,NA,TRBD1,TRBV7-3,TGTGCCAGCAGCCCCCAGGGGGCGTCCACTGAAGCTTTCTTT,CASSPQGASTEAFF
TRBJ1-6,once,NA,TRBV19,TGTGCCAGTACTCAGGAATTTGGGTATAATTCACCCCTCCACTTT,CASTQEFGYNSPLHF
TRBJ1-2,NA,TRBD1,TRBV4-2,TGTGCCAGCAGCTCAAACGCCCCGGGACAGGGATCGGGTGGCTACACCTTC,CASSSNAPGQGSGGYTF
TRBJ2-7,NA,TRBD2,TRBV6-6,TGTGCCAGCAGTTACTCCAGGGAGGGATACTACGAGCAGTACTTC,CASSYSREGYYEQYF
TRBJ2-7,few,NA,TRBV3-1/TRBV3-2,TGTGCCAGCAGCCGCGGAGGGTCCTACGAGCAGTACTTC,CASSRGGSYEQYF
TRBJ2-1,NA,TRBD2,TRBV4-3,TGCGCCAGCAGCCAAGATTTTTTAGTCCGAAGGATACCGCGGGAGGGTATCGGTGAGCAGTTCTTC,CASSQDFLVRRIPREGIGEQFF
TRBJ1-1,NA,NA,TRBV6-1,TGTGCCAGCAGTGAAAGGGCGCCGGGGGGAGCTTTCTTT,CASSERAPGGAFF
TRBJ2-1,NA,NA,TRBV7-2,TGTGCCAGCAGCTCCGGGGTGCCAGTGGGAAATGAGCAGTTCTTC,CASSSGVPVGNEQFF
TRBJ1-2,NA,NA,TRBV20-1,TGCAGTGCTAGTGGGGGAGGGGGTAGATATGGCTACACCTTC,CSASGGGGRYGYTF
TRBJ2-7,NA,TRBD2,TRBV25-1,TGTGCCAGCAGTGCCCACCTCCGGCGCGGGAGCTCCTACGAGCAGTACTTC,CASSAHLRRGSSYEQYF
TRBJ2-5,once,TRBD2,TRBV30,TGTGCCATAAGGCCAGCGGGGCAAGAGACCCAGTACTTC,CAIRPAGQETQYF
TRBJ2-2,NA,NA,TRBV19,TGTGCCAGTAGTATTGTAGGGGAAACGGCCGGGGAGCTGTTTTTT,CASSIVGETAGELFF
TRBJ2-3,NA,TRBD2,TRBV5-6,TGTGCCAGCAGCTCTATAGCGGGAGGGACAGATACGCAGTATTTT,CASSSIAGGTDTQYF
TRBJ2-7,NA,TRBD2,TRBV11-2,TGTGCCAGCAGCTTAAGGGGACTAGCTGAGTACGAGCAGTACTTC,CASSLRGLAEYEQYF
TRBJ1-1,NA,NA,TRBV9,TGTGCCAGCAGCCCCCGGGGAGGGCACACTGAAGCTTTCTTT,CASSPRGGHTEAFF
TRBJ1-3,few,NA,TRBV18,TGTGCCAGCTCACGACAGAACTCTGGAAACACCATATATTTT,CASSRQNSGNTIYF
TRBJ2-2,NA,TRBD2,TRBV30,TGTGCCTGGAGGCCGGGAGGGCGGGGCACCGGGGAGCTGTTTTTT,CAWRPGGRGTGELFF
TRBJ2-5,NA,NA,TRBV30,TGTGCCTGGAGTGTACTAGAGACCCAGTACTTC,CAWSVLETQYF
TRBJ2-7,NA,TRBD2,TRBV9,TGTGCCAGCAGCCGCTCTACGGGAGGTGTCTACGAGCAGTACTTC,CASSRSTGGVYEQYF
TRBJ1-2,NA,NA,TRBV9,TGTGCCAGCAGCCCCGGCAGGGCTAACTATGGCTACACCTTC,CASSPGRANYGYTF
TRBJ1-1,NA,NA,TRBV29-1,TGCAGCGTTGCGACAGCCACTGAAGCTTTCTTT,CSVATATEAFF
TRBJ2-1,NA,NA,TRBV6-5,TGTGCCAGCAGTCCTAATATACTCAATGAGCAGTTCTTC,CASSPNILNEQFF
TRBJ2-1,NA,TRBD2,TRBV4-1,TGCGCCAGCAGCCCCCTAGCGGGAGTAGTAGACTACAATGAGCAGTTCTTC,CASSPLAGVVDYNEQFF
TRBJ2-6,NA,NA,TRBV10-3,TGTGCCATCACCTCAGACAGGATCAACTCTGGGGCCAACGTCCTGACTTTC,CAITSDRINSGANVLTF
TRBJ2-1,NA,TRBD2,TRBV7-2,TGTGCCAGCAGCTTAGTGGGACTAGGGAATGAGCAGTTCTTC,CASSLVGLGNEQFF
TRBJ1-4,NA,NA,TRBV11-3,TGTGCCAGCAGCGCACAAAACCAGGGAGGTCGGGTTAATGAAAAACTGTTTTTT,CASSAQNQGGRVNEKLFF
TRBJ2-1,NA,TRBD2,TRBV5-1,TGCGCCAGCAGCTTGGGGCTAGCGGGAGTATTAAATGAGCAGTTCTTC,CASSLGLAGVLNEQFF
TRBJ1-5,once,TRBD1,TRBV14,TGTGCCAGCAGCCAACAGGGGGCGGGTCAGCCCCAGCATTTT,CASSQQGAGQPQHF
TRBJ1-4,NA,NA,TRBV5-5,TGTGCCAGCAGCTTGGGCGACGGACTTAATGAAAAACTGTTTTTT,CASSLGDGLNEKLFF
TRBJ2-7,NA,TRBD2,TRBV7-9,TGTGCCAGCATCCTTAGCGGGAGGGGCAGATACGAGCAGTACTTC,CASILSGRGRYEQYF
TRBJ2-2,once,TRBD1,TRBV24-1,TGTGCCACCAGTGAGGCTGACAGGGGGGGCACCGGGGAGCTGTTTTTT,CATSEADRGGTGELFF
TRBJ2-7,NA,NA,TRBV5-6,TGTGCCAGCAGCGTAACCCCGGGAGTGAGGTACGAGCAGTACTTC,CASSVTPGVRYEQYF
TRBJ2-2,NA,NA,TRBV27,TGTGCCAGCACCACCGGGGGATACACCGGGGAGCTGTTTTTT,CASTTGGYTGELFF